This T cell receptor (beta chain) is from a study of CD8+ T cells in alopecia areata. Study-wide context: Disease severity was quantified as SALT score of affected scalp area.

Germline V gene lookup returns CDR1 SGHVS and CDR2 FQNEAQ. The CDR3 spans 20 residues. With V trimmed by 5 bases and J by 6 bases, 20 bases remained unmatched. Treatment meaning: oral pan-JAK inhibitor, 5-10 mg twice daily. RNA extraction and reverse transcription yielded cDNA as sequencing template. Assay used: immunoSEQ multiplex PCR; TCRdb lists only in-frame clones, some missing. This table holds some 190,000 clones, around 56% found once. This TCR derives from a human donor with alopecia areata. The sequenced sample was CD4+ T cells sorted from blood, obtained at week 4, from a patient treated with tofacitinib. The chain couples TRBV7-8 to TRBJ2-1; 12 bases fit TRBD2. Written as DNA, the CDR3 is TGTGCCAGCAGCCCTAGGATGTCGGGGCTAGCGGGAGGGCCGGGCAATGAGCAGTTCTTC. This codes for CASSPRMSGLAGGPGNEQFF.